This TCR beta chain came from a study of T cell changes during pregnancy in multiple sclerosis. The assay was immunoSEQ multiplex PCR, and TCRdb's table has in-frame clones only and misses some. Of about 63,000 clones listed, about 93% are singletons. From germline, CDR1 is SGHKS and CDR2 YYEKEE (reference sequence). This CDR3 spans 14 amino acids. V lost 3 bases and J lost 3; bases outside the gene matches: 6. This TCR was recovered from a female donor with multiple sclerosis, enrolled in a pregnancy study. The J gene is TRBJ2-7, the V gene TRBV5-5; 7 nucleotides line up with TRBD2. The starting material was CD8+ T cells from peripheral blood mononuclear cells, obtained in the second trimester of pregnancy. CDR3 amino acids: CASSWGGEYYEQYF. In DNA form, the CDR3 reads TGTGCCAGCAGCTGGGGGGGGGAGTACTACGAGCAGTACTTC.